The T cell receptor (beta chain) described here comes from a study of blood T cell repertoires in COVID-19. Whole-study context: PBMCs, B-cell-depleted T cells, or T cells were the source of the cDNA or gDNA that made up the material.

Only in-frame clones appear in the TCRdb table, and some are missing; sequencing was by immunoSEQ multiplex PCR. This repertoire shows 25,000 to 30,000 clones, approximately 87% found once; its top ten account for about 6%. The CDR3 is made up of 15 amino acids. CDR1 is SGHKS and CDR2 is YYEKEE in the germline V gene (reference sequence). J was trimmed by 2 bases and V by 0 bases; bases with no gene match: 3. The TCR was taken from a human donor in a cohort sampled during active COVID-19. V is TRBV5-5 and J is TRBJ2-7, with 9 nucleotides matching TRBD1. The specimen sequenced was peripheral blood. The CDR3 DNA follows: TGTGCCAGCAGCTTGGGGACAGGGGAGGCCTACGAGCAGTACTTC. This codes for CASSLGTGEAYEQYF.